This TCR beta chain was recorded in a study of cytomegalovirus exposure and HLA in healthy donors. Study-wide background: A previous analysis identified 95 million to 120 million unique TCR beta sequences derived from roughly 180 million T cells.

V lost 0 bases to trimming and J lost 4 bases; unmatched junction nucleotides: 3. Germline V CDR1 and CDR2: ENHRY, SYGVKD. CDR3 size: 14 residues. In the PCR, 60 Vbeta and 13 Jbeta primers were used. The repertoire was sequenced with immunoSEQ multiplex PCR; TCRdb's copy has only in-frame clones and lacks some. The table lists roughly 98,000 clones, about 81% of them singletons. The receptor was derived from a middle-aged man in good health and CMV-seronegative. Sequencing input: PBMCs. The gene calls are TRBV10-3 and TRBJ2-7; TRBD1 aligns across 7 bases. The chain's CDR3 is CAISESPRGYEQYF. Here the CDR3 DNA reads TGTGCCATCAGTGAGTCACCCAGGGGGTACGAGCAGTACTTC.